This TCR beta chain was recovered during a study of T cells after yellow fever vaccination. Looked up from germline, CDR1 is SGHTA and CDR2 is FQGNSA. V lost 1 base to trimming and J lost 8 bases, with 12 bases between them. The CDR3 extends over 14 amino acids. This clonotype was observed many times. TCRdb called the 5' RACE reads again in MiXCR, with one record for every CDR3 protein. This table holds about 160,000 distinct CDR3 sequences, approximately 6.7% found once. The chain uses TRBV7-2 and TRBJ2-1; D is possibly TRBD1 or TRBD2 (5 bases each). Sequencing was performed on CD4+ T cells sorted from PBMCs, taken 5 days after the first yellow fever vaccination. This clonotype originated in a man between 18 and 29 years old who received the YFV17D yellow fever vaccine. The CDR3 here is CASSLDRVGDEQFF. For the CDR3, the DNA is TGTGCCAGCAGCTTAGATAGGGTGGGGGATGAGCAGTTCTTC.